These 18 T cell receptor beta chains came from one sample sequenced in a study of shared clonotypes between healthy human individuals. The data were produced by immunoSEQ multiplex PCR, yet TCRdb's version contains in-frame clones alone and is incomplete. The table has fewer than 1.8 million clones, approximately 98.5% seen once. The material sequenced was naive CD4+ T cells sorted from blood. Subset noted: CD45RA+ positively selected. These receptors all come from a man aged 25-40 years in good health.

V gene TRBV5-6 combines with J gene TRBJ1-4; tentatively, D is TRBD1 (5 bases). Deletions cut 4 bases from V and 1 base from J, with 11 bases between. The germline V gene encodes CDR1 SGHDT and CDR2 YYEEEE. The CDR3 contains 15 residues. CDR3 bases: TGTGCCAGCAGCATAACAGGTCGAACTAATGAAAAACTGTTTTTT. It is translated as CASSITGRTNEKLFF.

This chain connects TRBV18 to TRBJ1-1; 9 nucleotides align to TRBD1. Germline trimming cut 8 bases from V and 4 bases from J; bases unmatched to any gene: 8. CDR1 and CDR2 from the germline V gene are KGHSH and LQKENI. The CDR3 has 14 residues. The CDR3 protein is CASLTGTGFTEAFF. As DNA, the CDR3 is TGTGCCAGCCTAACCGGGACAGGGTTCACTGAAGCTTTCTTT. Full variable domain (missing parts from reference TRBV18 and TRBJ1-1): NAGVMQNPRHLVRRRGQEARLRCSPMKGHSHVYWYRQLPEEGLKFMVYLQKENIIDESGMPKERFSAEFPKEGPSILRIQQVVRGDSAAYFCASLTGTGFTEAFFGQGTRLTVV.

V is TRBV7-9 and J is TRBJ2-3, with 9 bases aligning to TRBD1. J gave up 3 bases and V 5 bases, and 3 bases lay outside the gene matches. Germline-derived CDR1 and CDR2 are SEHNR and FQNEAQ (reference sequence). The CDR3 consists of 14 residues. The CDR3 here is CASSAGTGTDTQYF. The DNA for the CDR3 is TGTGCCAGCAGCGCCGGGACAGGGACAGATACGCAGTATTTT.

The CDR3 loop reads CASSPVGTGEKLFF. CDR3 coding DNA: TGTGCCAGCTCACCAGTAGGGACCGGTGAAAAACTGTTTTTT. V gene TRBV18 combines with J gene TRBJ1-4, with a possible D match to TRBD1 (5 bases). This CDR3 contains 14 residues. The V end lost 2 bases, the J end lost 7 bases, and 11 bases lay between the germline ends. Germline CDR1 is KGHSH and CDR2 is LQKENI.

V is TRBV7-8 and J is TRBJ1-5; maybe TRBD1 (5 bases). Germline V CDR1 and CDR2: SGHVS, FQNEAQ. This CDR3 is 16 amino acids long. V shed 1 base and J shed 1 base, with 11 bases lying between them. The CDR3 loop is CASSLVEGLSNQPQHF. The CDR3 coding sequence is TGTGCCAGCAGCTTAGTCGAGGGGCTGAGCAATCAGCCCCAGCATTTT.

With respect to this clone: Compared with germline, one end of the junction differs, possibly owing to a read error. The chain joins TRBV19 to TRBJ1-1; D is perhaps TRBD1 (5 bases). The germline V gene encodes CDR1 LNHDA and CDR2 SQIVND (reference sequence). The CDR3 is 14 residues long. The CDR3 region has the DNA TGTGCCAGTAGCATAGACAGCCGGAACACTGAAGCTTTCTTT. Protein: CASSIDSRNTEAFF. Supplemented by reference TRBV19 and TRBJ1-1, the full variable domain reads DGGITQSPKYLFRKEGQNVTLSCEQNLNHDAMYWYRQDPGQGLRLIYYSQIVNDFQKGDIAEGYSVSREKKESFPLTVTSAQKNPTAFYLCASSIDSRNTEAFFGQGTRLTVV.

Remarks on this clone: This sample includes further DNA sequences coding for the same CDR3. CDR3 nucleotide sequence: TGCGCCAGCAGCACGACTAGCGGGAGCTACGAGCAGTACTTC. This gives the protein CASSTTSGSYEQYF. The chain links TRBV5-1 to TRBJ2-7; 12 bases align to TRBD2. Germline V CDR1 and CDR2: SGHRS, YFSETQ. The junction had 2 bases not matched to a gene; V was cut back by 4 bases and J by 3 bases. This CDR3 region has 14 residues. Filled out from reference TRBV5-1 and TRBJ2-7, the complete variable domain reads KAGVTQTPRYLIKTRGQQVTLSCSPISGHRSVSWYQQTPGQGLQFLFEYFSETQRNKGNFPGRFSGRQFSNSRSEMNVSTLELGDSALYLCASSTTSGSYEQYFGPGTRLTVT.

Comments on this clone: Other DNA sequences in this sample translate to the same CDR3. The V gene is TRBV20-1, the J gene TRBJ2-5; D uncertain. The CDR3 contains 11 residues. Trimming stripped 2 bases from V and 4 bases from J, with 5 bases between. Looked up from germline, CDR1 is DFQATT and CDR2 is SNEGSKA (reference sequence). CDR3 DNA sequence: TGCAGTGCTAGACTGGGAGAGACCCAGTACTTC. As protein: CSARLGETQYF.

CDR3 region: CASSPLNTGGNEQFF. The CDR3 DNA follows: TGTGCCAGCAGCCCTCTCAACACGGGCGGGAATGAGCAGTTCTTC. This chain links TRBV5-4 with TRBJ2-1; D perhaps matches TRBD2 (5 bases). CDR1 is SGHNT and CDR2 is YYREEE in the germline V gene (reference sequence). This CDR3 is built from 15 residues. V dropped 4 bases and J dropped 7 bases, with 18 bases sitting between them. Based on the CDR3 plus reference TRBV5-4 and TRBJ2-1, the full variable domain is ETGVTQSPTHLIKTRGQQVTLRCSSQSGHNTVSWYQQALGQGPQFIFQYYREEENGRGNFPPRFSGLQFPNYSSELNVNALELDDSALYLCASSPLNTGGNEQFFGPGTRLTVL.

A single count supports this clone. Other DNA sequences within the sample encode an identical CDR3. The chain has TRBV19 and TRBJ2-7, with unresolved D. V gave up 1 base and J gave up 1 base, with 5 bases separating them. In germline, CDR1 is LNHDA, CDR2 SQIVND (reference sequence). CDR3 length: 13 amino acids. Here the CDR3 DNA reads TGTGCCAGTAGTATAGCCTATTCCTACGAGCAGTACTTC. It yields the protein CASSIAYSYEQYF.

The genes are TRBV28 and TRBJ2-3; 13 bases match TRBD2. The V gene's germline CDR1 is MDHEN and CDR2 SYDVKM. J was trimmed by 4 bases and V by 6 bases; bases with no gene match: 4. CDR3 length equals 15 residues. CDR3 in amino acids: CASRLLAGGPDTQYF. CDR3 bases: TGTGCCAGCAGACTACTAGCGGGAGGGCCAGATACGCAGTATTTT.

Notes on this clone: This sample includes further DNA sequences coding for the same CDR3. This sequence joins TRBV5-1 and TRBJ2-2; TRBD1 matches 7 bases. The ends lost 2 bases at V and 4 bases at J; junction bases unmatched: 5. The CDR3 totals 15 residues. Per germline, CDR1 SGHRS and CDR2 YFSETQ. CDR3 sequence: CASSFDRVGTGELFF. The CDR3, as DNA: TGCGCCAGCAGCTTTGACAGGGTGGGCACCGGGGAGCTGTTTTTT.

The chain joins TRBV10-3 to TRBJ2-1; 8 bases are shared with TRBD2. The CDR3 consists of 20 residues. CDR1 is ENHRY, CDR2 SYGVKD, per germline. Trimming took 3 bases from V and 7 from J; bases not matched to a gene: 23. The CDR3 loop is CAISDPRAAGTSPSPNEQFF. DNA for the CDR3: TGTGCCATCAGTGACCCCCGAGCGGCCGGGACTAGTCCCTCCCCGAATGAGCAGTTCTTC.

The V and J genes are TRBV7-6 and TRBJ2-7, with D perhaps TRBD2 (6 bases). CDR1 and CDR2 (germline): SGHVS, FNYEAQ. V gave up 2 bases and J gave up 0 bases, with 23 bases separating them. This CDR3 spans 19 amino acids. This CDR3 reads CASSLSPPSGGTNSYEQYF. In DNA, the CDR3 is TGTGCCAGCAGCTTAAGTCCCCCGAGCGGCGGGACGAACTCCTACGAGCAGTACTTC.

CDR3 in amino acids: CAISENRGLGEQYF. The CDR3 region has the DNA TGTGCCATCAGTGAGAACAGGGGGCTGGGCGAGCAGTACTTC. The chain combines TRBV10-3 with TRBJ2-7; 9 positions agree with TRBD1. This CDR3 region has 14 residues. Germline values: CDR1 ENHRY, CDR2 SYGVKD. The V segment lost 2 bases and the J segment 6 bases; nucleotides outside the gene matches: 5.

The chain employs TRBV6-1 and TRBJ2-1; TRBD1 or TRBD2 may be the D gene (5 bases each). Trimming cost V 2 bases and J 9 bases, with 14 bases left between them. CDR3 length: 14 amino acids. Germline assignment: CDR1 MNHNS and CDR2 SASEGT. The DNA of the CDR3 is TGTGCCAGCAGTGAAACGGGGCGGGTAACTGAGCAGTTCTTC. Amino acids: CASSETGRVTEQFF.

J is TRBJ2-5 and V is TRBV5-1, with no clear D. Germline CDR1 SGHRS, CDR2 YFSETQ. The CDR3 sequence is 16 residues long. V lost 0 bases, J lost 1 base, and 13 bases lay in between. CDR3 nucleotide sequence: TGCGCCAGCAGCTTGGGTGGGCTTGGCCCCCAAGAGACCCAGTACTTC. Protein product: CASSLGGLGPQETQYF.

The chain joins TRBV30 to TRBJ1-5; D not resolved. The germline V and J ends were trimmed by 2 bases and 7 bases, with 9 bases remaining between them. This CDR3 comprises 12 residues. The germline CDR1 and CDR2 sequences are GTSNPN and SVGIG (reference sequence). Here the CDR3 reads CAWSKGSQPQHF. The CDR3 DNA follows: TGTGCCTGGAGTAAGGGAAGCCAGCCCCAGCATTTT.